This T cell receptor beta chain is drawn from a study of blood T cell repertoires in COVID-19 (dated by TCRdb to about 2020). For the study in its entirety: Collaborator samples came from the United States, Italy and Spain and covered acute and convalescent phases of COVID-19. The prospective study material was composed of cDNA or gDNA derived from T cells, B-cell-depleted T cells, or PBMCs. The samples were drawn from two sources: the first 160 participants of the ongoing ImmuneRACE study, and fewer than 1,500 subjects contributed by 6 global collaborators. Subjects who had been exposed to COVID-19, were actively infected with it, or had recovered from it provided the deeply sampled blood TCRbeta repertoires that made up the dataset. HLA class I and class II types, where available, came from metadata supplied by the sample provider rather than from assay-based typing. A de-identified subject ID, COVID-19 status, age in years and sex were almost always included in the sample metadata. The repertoires were released in a freely available public database intended as a resource for research on the immune response to SARS-CoV-2.

TCRbeta CDR3 regions were amplified from genomic DNA by means of the immunoSEQ Assay, a bias-controlled multiplex PCR. The original methods were these. Nucleated cell counts per sample were estimated from amplification of reference gene primers within the assay. To quantify the absolute abundance of each unique TCRbeta CDR3 rearrangement, sequence reads were collapsed and filtered. For each sample, productive Simpson clonality was calculated as the square root of Simpson's diversity index across productive rearrangements. Sourced from immuneACCESS, this table was stored by TCRdb with only in-frame sequences that have V and J called. A share of the clones is absent; for the studies checked, an unresolved V gene accounts for under half, and the remainder has no known explanation. The D gene and trimming were derived from the DNA, and the V and J assignments and clone size from that table. The sample data list about 200,000 clones, and approximately 86% of these were observed just once. Together, the top ten hold roughly 3.8% of the sample.

General conclusions and limits of the study: How much clinical and demographic metadata was included differed by source and by participant, and the metadata was provided uncurated.

Participants in the prospective study were aged roughly 18 to 100 years, lived in 20 to 30 United States geographic areas, and enrolled through a virtual design. In the prospective study, cohorts were assigned on the basis of participant-reported clinical history obtained from a screening survey and a study questionnaire. In the prospective study, whole blood, serum and a nasopharyngeal or oropharyngeal swab were collected from each participant by mobile phlebotomists. Prospective study participants could optionally give additional blood draws and questionnaires over an approximately two-month period. Before DNA extraction, blood samples from the prospective study were shipped at room temperature or frozen. This clone was observed a few times. Its antigen has not been determined. Within one base of it there is no much larger clone, and no base qualities were kept. V sheds 4 bases and J sheds 0 bases, leaving 12 bases between their ends. CDR1 and CDR2 are drawn from the germline V gene: SGDLS, YYNGEE. From cysteine to phenylalanine, the CDR3 is 15 amino acids long. Only the CDR3 region is kept as DNA, spanning 45 bases read in frame from base 1.

The specimen sequenced was PBMCs or T cells enriched from blood (not recorded which). The chain employs TRBV9 and TRBJ2-3; 6 matching bases give a weak D call of TRBD2. This clonotype was sampled from a woman in her 40s with acute COVID-19. Read as DNA, the sequence is TGTGCCAGCAGCCCAATCGCGGGGAGCACAGATACGCAGTATTTT. Translated, this gives CASSPIAGSTDTQYF.